This T cell receptor beta chain was recovered during a study of blood T cell repertoires in COVID-19. The wider study: T cells, B-cell-depleted T cells, or PBMCs supplied cDNA or gDNA.

Sequencing was performed with immunoSEQ multiplex PCR; in TCRdb, only in-frame clones are kept and a portion is missing. The sample has roughly 92,000 clones, nearly 90% seen once. The origin of this receptor is an elderly woman with active or convalescent COVID-19. Sequenced material: peripheral blood.

CDR3 protein: CASSPFLRSEQFF. CDR3 sequence (DNA): TGTGCCAGCTCACCATTTCTACGATCTGAGCAGTTCTTC. The chain recombines TRBV18 with TRBJ2-1; D remains unclear. This CDR3 is built from 13 residues. V shed 2 bases and J shed 9 bases, with 11 bases lying between them. Per the germline V gene, CDR1 is KGHSH and CDR2 is LQKENI.